This TCR beta chain comes out of a study of glioma-infiltrating T cells after dendritic cell vaccination. Regarding the study as a whole: Higher TCR clonality did not directly relate to longer survival.

About this clone: Antigen: not known.

TCRdb keeps only in-frame clones here, not all; method: immunoSEQ multiplex PCR. The sample consists of 90,000 to 100,000 clones, 79% of them appearing once. Germline CDR1 MDHEN, CDR2 SYDVKM. V lost 6 bases and J lost 2; bases outside the gene matches: 5. The CDR3 has 14 amino acids. V and J are TRBV28 and TRBJ2-3; 7 bases map to TRBD2. The sample here was blood, taken before dendritic cell vaccination. This sequence was found in a human donor with glioblastoma. CDR3 nucleotides: TGTGCCAGCAGACCCGGGGACTACACAGATACGCAGTATTTT. Translating it yields CASRPGDYTDTQYF. The whole variable domain, filled in from reference TRBV28 and TRBJ2-3, reads DVKVTQSSRYLVKRTGEKVFLECVQDMDHENMFWYRQDPGLGLRLIYFSYDVKMKEKGDIPEGYSVSREKKERFSLILESASTNQTSMYLCASRPGDYTDTQYFGPGTRLTVL.